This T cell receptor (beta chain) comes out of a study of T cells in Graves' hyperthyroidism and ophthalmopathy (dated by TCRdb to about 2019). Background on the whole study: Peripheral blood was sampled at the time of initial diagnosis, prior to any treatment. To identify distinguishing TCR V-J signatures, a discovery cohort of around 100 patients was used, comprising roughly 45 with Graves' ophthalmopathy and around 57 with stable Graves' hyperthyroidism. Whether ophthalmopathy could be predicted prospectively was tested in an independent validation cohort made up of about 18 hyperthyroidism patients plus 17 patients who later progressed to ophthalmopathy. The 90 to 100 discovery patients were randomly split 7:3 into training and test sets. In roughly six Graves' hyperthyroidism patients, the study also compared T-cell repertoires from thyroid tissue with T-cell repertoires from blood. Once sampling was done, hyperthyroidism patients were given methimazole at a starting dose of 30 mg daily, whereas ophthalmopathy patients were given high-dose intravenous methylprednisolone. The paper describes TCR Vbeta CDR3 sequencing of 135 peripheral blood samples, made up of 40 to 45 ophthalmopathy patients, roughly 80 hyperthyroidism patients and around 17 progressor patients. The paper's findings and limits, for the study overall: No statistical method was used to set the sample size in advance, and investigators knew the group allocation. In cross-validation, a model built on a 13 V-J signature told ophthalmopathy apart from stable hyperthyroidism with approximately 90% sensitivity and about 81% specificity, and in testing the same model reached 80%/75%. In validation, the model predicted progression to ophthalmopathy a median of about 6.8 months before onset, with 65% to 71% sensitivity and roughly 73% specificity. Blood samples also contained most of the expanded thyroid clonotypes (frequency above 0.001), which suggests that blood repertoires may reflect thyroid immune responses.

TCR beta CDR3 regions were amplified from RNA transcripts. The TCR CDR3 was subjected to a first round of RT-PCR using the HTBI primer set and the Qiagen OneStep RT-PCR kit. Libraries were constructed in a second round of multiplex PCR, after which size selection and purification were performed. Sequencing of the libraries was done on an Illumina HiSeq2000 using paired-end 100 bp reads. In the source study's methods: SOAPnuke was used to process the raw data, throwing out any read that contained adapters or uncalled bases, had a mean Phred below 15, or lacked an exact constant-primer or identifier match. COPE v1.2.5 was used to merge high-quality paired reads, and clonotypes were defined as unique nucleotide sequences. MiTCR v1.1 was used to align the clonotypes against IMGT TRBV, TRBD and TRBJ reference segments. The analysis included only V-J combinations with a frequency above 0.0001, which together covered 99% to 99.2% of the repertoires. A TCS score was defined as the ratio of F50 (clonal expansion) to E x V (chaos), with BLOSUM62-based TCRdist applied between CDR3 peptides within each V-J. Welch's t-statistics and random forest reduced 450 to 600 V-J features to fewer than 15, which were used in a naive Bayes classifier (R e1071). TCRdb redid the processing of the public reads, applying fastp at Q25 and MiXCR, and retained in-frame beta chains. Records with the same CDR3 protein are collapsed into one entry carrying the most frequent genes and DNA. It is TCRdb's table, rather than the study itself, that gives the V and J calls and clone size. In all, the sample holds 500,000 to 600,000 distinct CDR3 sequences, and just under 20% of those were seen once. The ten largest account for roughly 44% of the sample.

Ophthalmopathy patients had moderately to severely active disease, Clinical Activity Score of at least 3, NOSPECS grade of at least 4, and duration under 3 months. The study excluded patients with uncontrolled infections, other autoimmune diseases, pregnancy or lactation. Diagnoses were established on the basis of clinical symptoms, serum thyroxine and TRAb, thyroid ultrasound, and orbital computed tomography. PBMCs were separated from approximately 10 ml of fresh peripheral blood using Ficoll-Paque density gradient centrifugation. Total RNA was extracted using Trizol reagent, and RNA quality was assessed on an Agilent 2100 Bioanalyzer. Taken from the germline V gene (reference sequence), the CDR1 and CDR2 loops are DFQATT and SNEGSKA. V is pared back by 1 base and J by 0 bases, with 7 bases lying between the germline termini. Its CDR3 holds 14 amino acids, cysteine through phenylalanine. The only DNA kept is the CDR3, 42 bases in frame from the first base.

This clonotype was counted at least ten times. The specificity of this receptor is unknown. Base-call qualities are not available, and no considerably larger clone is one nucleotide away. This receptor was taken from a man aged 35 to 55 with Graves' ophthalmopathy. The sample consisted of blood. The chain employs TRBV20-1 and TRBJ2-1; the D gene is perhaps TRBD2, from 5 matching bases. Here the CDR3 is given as CSARGESSYNEQFF. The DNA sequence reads TGCAGTGCTAGAGGGGAGAGCTCCTACAATGAGCAGTTCTTC.